The entry below gives a single T cell receptor beta chain sequence along with its context. At one of its ends the junction is not consistent with the germline gene, which may arise from a read error. This specimen comes from a study of cytomegalovirus exposure and HLA in healthy donors. A multiplex PCR was run with 60 Vbeta primers and 13 Jbeta primers. Only in-frame clones appear in the TCRdb table, and some are missing; sequencing was by immunoSEQ multiplex PCR. The top ten clones hold roughly 4% of a sample with approximately 280,000 clones, roughly 85% of them seen once. The germline gives CDR1 MNHEY, CDR2 SMNVEV (reference sequence). The CDR3 has 16 residues. Likely unrecorded immune exposures existed in these nominally healthy donors.

The gene calls are TRBV27 and TRBJ2-1; a weak D match, TRBD2 (6 bases). Input material: PBMCs. This TCR derives from a man aged 40-55 years in good health and CMV-seropositive. The CDR3 coding sequence is TGTGCCAGCAGTCTATCGGGACTCAGCTCCTACAATGAGCAGTTCTTC. This gives the protein CASSLSGLSSYNEQFF.